This T cell receptor beta chain was sequenced in a study of glioma-infiltrating T cells. The iRepertoire nested amplicon-rescue multiplex PCR amplified TCR alpha and beta CDR3s from RNA. TCRdb ran MiXCR on the multiplex PCR reads and lists one entry per CDR3 protein. Among about 22,000 distinct CDR3 sequences listed, under 30% were seen once. Study-wide results and caveats: Tissue and blood shared very few CDR3 sequences.

This clonotype has a count of ten or more. Its target is not known. This CDR3 has 13 residues. The germline V gene encodes CDR1 DFQATT and CDR2 SNEGSKA (reference sequence). The V gene is TRBV20-1, the J gene TRBJ2-3; D might be TRBD2 (6 bases). Source material: glioma tissue, nonneoplastic brain tissue, or PBMCs (not recorded which). This receptor was taken from a human donor with low-grade glioma or glioblastoma, undergoing nonglioma brain surgery, or in good health (not recorded which). CDR3 DNA sequence: TGCAGCTCGGGACTTCCCTCCACAGATACGCAGTATTTT. Amino acids: CSSGLPSTDTQYF.